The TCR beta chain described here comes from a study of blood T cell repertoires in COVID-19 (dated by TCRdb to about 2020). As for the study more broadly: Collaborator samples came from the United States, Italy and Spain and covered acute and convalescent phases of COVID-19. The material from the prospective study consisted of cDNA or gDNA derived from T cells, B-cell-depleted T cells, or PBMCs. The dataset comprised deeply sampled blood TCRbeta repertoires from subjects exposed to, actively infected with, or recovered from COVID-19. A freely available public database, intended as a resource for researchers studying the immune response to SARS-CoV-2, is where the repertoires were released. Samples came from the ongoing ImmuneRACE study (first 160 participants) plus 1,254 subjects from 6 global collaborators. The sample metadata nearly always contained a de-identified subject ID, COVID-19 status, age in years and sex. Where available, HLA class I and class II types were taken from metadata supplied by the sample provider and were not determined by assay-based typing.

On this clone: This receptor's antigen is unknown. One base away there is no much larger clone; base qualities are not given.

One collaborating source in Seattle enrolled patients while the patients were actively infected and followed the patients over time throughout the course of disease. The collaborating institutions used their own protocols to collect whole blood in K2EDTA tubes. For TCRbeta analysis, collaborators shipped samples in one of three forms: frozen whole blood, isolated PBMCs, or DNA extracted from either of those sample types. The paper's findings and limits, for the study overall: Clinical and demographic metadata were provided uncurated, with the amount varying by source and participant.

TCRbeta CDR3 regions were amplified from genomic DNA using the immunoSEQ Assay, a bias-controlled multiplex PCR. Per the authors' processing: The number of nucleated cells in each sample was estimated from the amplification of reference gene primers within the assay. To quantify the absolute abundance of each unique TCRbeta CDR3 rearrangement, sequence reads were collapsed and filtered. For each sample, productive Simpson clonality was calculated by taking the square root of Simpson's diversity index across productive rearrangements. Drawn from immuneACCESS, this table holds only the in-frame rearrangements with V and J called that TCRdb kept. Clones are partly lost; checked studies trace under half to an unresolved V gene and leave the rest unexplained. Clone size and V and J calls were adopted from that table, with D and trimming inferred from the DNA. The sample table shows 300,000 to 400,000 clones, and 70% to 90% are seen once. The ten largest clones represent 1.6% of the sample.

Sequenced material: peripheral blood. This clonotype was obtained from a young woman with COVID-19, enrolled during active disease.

The CDR3 loop reads CASSQRTGAGQVWGYTF. DNA sequence: TGTGCCAGCAGCCAACGAACAGGGGCCGGGCAAGTCTGGGGCTACACCTTC. The V and J segments used are TRBV3-1 (or the pseudogene TRBV3-2) and TRBJ1-2, with 7 junctional bases fitting TRBD1. Reading the germline V gene (reference sequence) gives CDR1 LGHDT and CDR2 YNNKEL. The CDR3 spans 17 residues, from the cysteine through the phenylalanine. Just the 51-base CDR3 DNA is kept, in frame starting at base 1. Trimmed from V: 2 bases; trimmed from J: 8 bases; junction bases lacking a gene match: 17.